There are many counts of the clone carrying this T cell receptor (beta chain). Antigen unknown. Using its own MiXCR run on the RT-PCR reads, TCRdb lists one record per CDR3 protein. This table has under 550,000 distinct CDR3 sequences, roughly 7.9% appearing once. The entry originates in a study of response to subunit inactivated influenza vaccine. Broader study findings: Each seasonal influenza vaccination recruits few new T cells, the authors suggested.

The CDR3 sequence is 15 residues long. Trimming left V 6 bases short and J 0 bases short, with 13 bases between. This TCR derives from a man aged 50 to 69 who received an inactivated influenza vaccine. The sample was PBMCs from blood, taken about 23 months after vaccination. This rearrangement joins TRBV12-3 or TRBV12-4 to TRBJ2-3; perhaps TRBD2 as D (5 bases). CDR3: CASSPGAVSTDTQYF. DNA of the CDR3: TGTGCCAGCAGCCCCGGAGCGGTTAGCACAGATACGCAGTATTTT.